One and the same sample provided the 12 T cell receptor beta chains below, sequenced in a study of early T cells in non-severe SARS-CoV-2 infection. TCRdb re-called the 5' RACE reads with MiXCR, one entry per CDR3 protein. The repertoire consists of 100,000 to 130,000 distinct CDR3 sequences, with around 10% occurring once and the leading ten covering approximately 6.9%. The sample was whole blood. These receptors all stem from an adult who was a healthcare worker with PCR-confirmed SARS-CoV-2 infection or an uninfected control (not recorded which).

This CDR3 is CASSVQGYQETQYF. The CDR3 region has the DNA TGCGCCAGCAGCGTTCAAGGGTACCAAGAGACCCAGTACTTC. V usage is TRBV5-1 and J usage is TRBJ2-5; D is unclear. CDR1 SGHRS and CDR2 YFSETQ come from the germline V gene. The V and J ends lost 4 bases and 0 bases respectively, with 10 bases between them. This CDR3 spans 14 amino acids.

Many counts were recorded for this clonotype. The chain recombines TRBV6-5 with TRBJ2-7, with D perhaps TRBD2 (6 bases). The CDR3 loop spans 14 amino acids. Germline values: CDR1 MNHEY, CDR2 SVGAGI. Between the trimmed V and J ends, which lost 7 bases and 4 bases, there was a span of 17 bases. The CDR3 bases are TGTGCCAGCAAGACCGGGACTGGATCTTACGAGCAGTACTTC. Translated, it gives CASKTGTGSYEQYF.

The chain carries TRBV7-3 and TRBJ1-1; D call uncertain. Germline lookup yields CDR1 SGHTA and CDR2 FQGTGA. V was cut by 1 base and J by 10 bases, with 13 bases left in between. The CDR3 is 13 residues long. For the CDR3, the DNA is TGTGCCAGCAGCTTAATCCCTAGGGCTGGAGCTTTCTTT. Protein product: CASSLIPRAGAFF. The complete variable domain, with remaining parts taken from reference TRBV7-3 and TRBJ1-1, reads GAGVSQTPSNKVTEKGKYVELRCDPISGHTALYWYRQSLGQGPEFLIYFQGTGAADDSGLPNDRFFAVRPEGSVSTLKIQRTERGDSAVYLCASSLIPRAGAFFGQGTRLTVV.

This clonotype was detected many times. This sequence joins TRBV2 and TRBJ2-7, with 7 bases lining up with TRBD1. Germline lookup yields CDR1 SNHLY and CDR2 FYNNEI. Trimming took 6 bases from V and 2 from J; bases not matched to a gene: 10. CDR3 length equals 15 residues. CDR3 coding DNA: TGTGCCAGCAGAGAACCCCGGGACAGCACCTACGAGCAGTACTTC. Its protein is CASREPRDSTYEQYF.

In this sample, this clonotype turned up a few times. The chain links TRBV10-3 to TRBJ2-6; D is perhaps TRBD2 (6 bases). Deletions cut 0 bases from V and 2 bases from J, with 14 bases between. The CDR3 is 18 amino acids. Germline V gene lookup returns CDR1 ENHRY and CDR2 SYGVKD. The CDR3, as DNA: TGTGCCATCAGTGAGTCTGGAGGGCCAGGCCCTGGGGCCAACGTCCTGACTTTC. This sequence encodes CAISESGGPGPGANVLTF.

The table lists this clonotype with many counts. The chain combines TRBV20-1 with TRBJ2-3, with 8 bases matching TRBD2. The CDR3 covers 12 residues. Germline V lookup: CDR1 DFQATT, CDR2 SNEGSKA (reference sequence). The J segment lost 6 bases and the V segment lost 5 bases, leaving 4 bases of the junction unmatched. As DNA, the CDR3 is TGCAGTGCTGGACGGGGGGGCGATACGCAGTATTTT. Its translation is CSAGRGGDTQYF.

This clonotype has just a few counts. Compared with germline, one end of the junction differs, possibly owing to a read error. The chain recombines TRBV9 with TRBJ2-2, with a weak D call TRBD2 (5 bases). Germline V CDR1 and CDR2: SGDLS, YYNGEE. CDR3 length: 12 amino acids. CDR3 DNA: TGTGCCAGCAGCCCGCCGGCCGGGGAGCTGTCTTTT. The encoded protein is CASSPPAGELSF.

This clonotype has ten or more counts. CDR3 sequence reads: CATSDSPILRGLGDSPLHF. The CDR3 region has the DNA TGTGCCACCAGTGATTCGCCGATTCTTAGGGGATTAGGGGATTCACCCCTCCACTTT. This chain uses TRBV24-1 with TRBJ1-6, with a weak D call TRBD1 (5 bases). V gave up 2 bases and J gave up 8 bases, with 24 bases separating them. The CDR3 runs to 19 residues. Germline assignment: CDR1 KGHDR and CDR2 SFDVKD.

CDR3 in amino acids: CASSWTGAGEQYF. Here the CDR3 DNA reads TGTGCCAGCAGTTGGACAGGGGCAGGGGAGCAGTACTTC. V is TRBV28 and J is TRBJ2-7, with 9 bases that match TRBD1. Germline V gives CDR1 MDHEN, CDR2 SYDVKM. J lost 7 bases, V lost 4 bases, and 5 bases had no gene match. This CDR3 is 13 amino acids long.

This clonotype appeared once. Just one base apart from a much larger clone, this may be a read error. The chain has TRBV27 and TRBJ2-7; TRBD1 matches 9 bases. The germline CDR1 and CDR2 sequences are MNHEY and SMNVEV (reference sequence). Trimming at V came to 6 bases and at J to 5 bases, leaving 2 bases not matched to a gene. The CDR3 totals 12 residues. The CDR3 loop reads CASRDRGHEQYF. For the CDR3, the DNA is TGTGCCAGCAGGGACAGGGGCCACGAGCAGTACTTC.

This clonotype was counted only a few times. The chain uses TRBV12-3 or TRBV12-4 and TRBJ2-7, with D perhaps matching TRBD1 (6 bases). This CDR3 comprises 14 residues. V lost 3 bases and J 6 bases, leaving 15 bases between the germline ends. The CDR3 coding sequence is TGTGCCAGCAGTTTTCGAAGGGTCAGGGGCGAGCAGTACTTC. Translating it yields CASSFRRVRGEQYF.

This clonotype was observed at least ten times. The chain joins TRBV9 to TRBJ1-1, with a weak D call TRBD1 (6 bases). Per the germline V gene, CDR1 is SGDLS and CDR2 is YYNGEE. V dropped 0 bases and J dropped 2 bases, with 14 bases sitting between them. CDR3 length equals 16 residues. The DNA of the CDR3 is TGTGCCAGCAGCGTAGAGGGACATACCCTTAACACTGAAGCTTTCTTT. Translating it yields CASSVEGHTLNTEAFF.